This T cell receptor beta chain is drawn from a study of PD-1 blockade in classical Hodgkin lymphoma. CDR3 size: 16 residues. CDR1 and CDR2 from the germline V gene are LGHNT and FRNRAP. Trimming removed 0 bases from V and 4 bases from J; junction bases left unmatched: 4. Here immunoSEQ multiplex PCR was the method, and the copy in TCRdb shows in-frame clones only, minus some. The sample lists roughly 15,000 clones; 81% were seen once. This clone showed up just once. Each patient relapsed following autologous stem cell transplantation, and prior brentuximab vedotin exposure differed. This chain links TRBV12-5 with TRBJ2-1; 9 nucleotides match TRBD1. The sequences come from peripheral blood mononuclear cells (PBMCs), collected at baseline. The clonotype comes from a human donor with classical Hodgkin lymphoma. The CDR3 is CASGLVLGQGYNEQFF. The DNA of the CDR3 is TGTGCTAGTGGTTTGGTACTAGGACAGGGGTACAATGAGCAGTTCTTC. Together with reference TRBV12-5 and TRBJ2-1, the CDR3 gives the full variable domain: DARVTQTPRHKVTEMGQEVTMRCQPILGHNTVFWYRQTMMQGLELLAYFRNRAPLDDSGMPKDRFSAEMPDATLATLKIQPSEPRDSAVYFCASGLVLGQGYNEQFFGPGTRLTVL.